These 25 T cell receptor beta chains were sequenced from one sample in a study of blood T cell repertoires in COVID-19. Only in-frame clones appear in the TCRdb table, and some are missing; sequencing was by immunoSEQ multiplex PCR. The table records 15,000 to 20,000 clones, over 65% of them present only once. Sequenced input: peripheral blood. These receptors came from a human donor in a cohort sampled during active COVID-19.

This sequence joins TRBV28 and TRBJ1-3, with D possibly being TRBD1 (6 bases). Deletions cut 5 bases from V and 0 bases from J, with 23 bases between. There are 19 residues in the CDR3. Germline V lookup: CDR1 MDHEN, CDR2 SYDVKM. The CDR3 DNA follows: TGTGCCAGCAGTCTTTACCTCCGCGGACAGACTATCTCTGGAAACACCATATATTTT. It codes for CASSLYLRGQTISGNTIYF.

This chain connects TRBV6-6 to TRBJ1-2, with D perhaps matching TRBD1 (5 bases). CDR1 is MNHNY and CDR2 is SVGAGI in the germline V gene (reference sequence). V dropped 3 bases and J dropped 8 bases, with 13 bases sitting between them. The CDR3 length is 13 residues. The DNA for the CDR3 is TGTGCCAGCAGTTATATATCAGGGTTAGGCTACACCTTC. Translation: CASSYISGLGYTF.

This rearrangement joins TRBV28 to TRBJ2-3; possible D gene TRBD1, 5 bases. This CDR3 is built from 15 residues. In germline, CDR1 is MDHEN, CDR2 SYDVKM. V lost 7 bases and J 2 bases, leaving 16 bases between the germline ends. The CDR3 DNA is TGTGCCAGCACTCCTTGGACATTGGACACAGATACGCAGTATTTT. It codes for CASTPWTLDTDTQYF.

This clone is labeled as medium-sized. The J gene is TRBJ1-5, the V gene TRBV19; 8 bases match TRBD1. Unmatched junction bases numbered 7, after V lost 3 bases and J lost 6 bases. The CDR3 runs 15 residues. Germline assignment: CDR1 LNHDA and CDR2 SQIVND (reference sequence). The CDR3 nucleotides are TGTGCCAGTAGTATCTCGGGCAGGGGGCCTCAGCCCCAGCATTTT. Translation: CASSISGRGPQPQHF.

This CDR3 is CASRPPSSGRETQYF. CDR3 coding DNA: TGTGCCAGCAGGCCGCCTTCTAGCGGGCGAGAGACCCAGTACTTC. The genes are TRBV6-5 and TRBJ2-5; TRBD2 aligns across 8 bases. J was trimmed by 4 bases and V by 6 bases; bases with no gene match: 10. This CDR3 has 15 amino acids. CDR1 and CDR2 (germline): MNHEY, SVGAGI.

The V call is TRBV7-8, the J call TRBJ2-5; D perhaps matches TRBD2 (5 bases). V was shortened by 4 bases and J by 5 bases, with 14 bases between the two germline ends. The CDR3 totals 14 residues. In germline, CDR1 is SGHVS, CDR2 FQNEAQ. CDR3 sequence (DNA): TGTGCCAGCAGCTCGAAAGGGAGCTGGGAGACCCAGTACTTC. This encodes CASSSKGSWETQYF.

This chain joins TRBV7-8 and TRBJ2-2, with 9 bases fitting TRBD1. V lost 5 bases and J lost 8; bases outside the gene matches: 9. This CDR3 is 15 amino acids long. Germline assignment: CDR1 SGHVS and CDR2 FQNEAQ. DNA of the CDR3: TGTGCCAGCAGCCTCGGGACAGGGATGGTTGGGGAGCTGTTTTTT. Translation gives CASSLGTGMVGELFF.

CDR3 in amino acids: CASSESSGRAVDEQFF. The CDR3 nucleotides are TGTGCCAGCAGTGAAAGTAGCGGGAGGGCCGTCGATGAGCAGTTCTTC. The gene calls are TRBV6-4 and TRBJ2-1; TRBD2 matches at 11 bases. V shed 3 bases, J shed 8 bases, and the junction held 9 bases outside the gene matches. The CDR3 consists of 16 residues. Germline CDR1 is MRHNA and CDR2 is SNTAGT.

V is TRBV19 and J is TRBJ1-5; D might be TRBD1 (6 bases). Per germline, CDR1 LNHDA and CDR2 SQIVND (reference sequence). V shed 0 bases and J shed 0 bases, with 21 bases lying between them. The CDR3 runs to 20 residues. The CDR3 protein is CASSIDGHRTATYSNQPQHF. The CDR3 region has the DNA TGTGCCAGTAGTATAGACGGGCATCGGACAGCCACTTATAGCAATCAGCCCCAGCATTTT.

V and J are TRBV7-9 and TRBJ1-3; unclear D gene. Germline CDR1 SEHNR, CDR2 FQNEAQ (reference sequence). V shed 0 bases and J shed 0 bases, with 12 bases lying between them. The CDR3 spans 17 residues. The chain's CDR3 is CASSLAPRLYSGNTIYF. CDR3 coding DNA: TGTGCCAGCAGCTTAGCCCCCAGACTGTACTCTGGAAACACCATATATTTT.

This chain uses TRBV6-6 with TRBJ2-1; 9 positions match TRBD2. CDR1 is MNHNY and CDR2 is SVGAGI in the germline V gene (reference sequence). Trimming removed 2 bases from V and 7 bases from J; junction bases left unmatched: 9. The CDR3 contains 16 residues. In DNA form, the CDR3 reads TGTGCCAGCAGTTACCGCGGGGCGGGAGGGACGAATGAGCAGTTCTTC. This gives the protein CASSYRGAGGTNEQFF.

This rearrangement joins TRBV7-2 to TRBJ2-6; a weak D match, TRBD1 (5 bases). CDR1 SGHTA and CDR2 FQGNSA come from the germline V gene. The CDR3 runs 16 residues. V was pared by 2 bases and J by 0 bases, with 8 bases between. CDR3 in DNA: TGTGCCAGCAGCTTATATGGGGCCTCTGGGGCCAACGTCCTGACTTTC. As protein: CASSLYGASGANVLTF.

The CDR3 nucleotides read TGTGCCAGTATTCGGGAGCTGGAGGCCGGGGAGCTGTTTTTT. Amino acids: CASIRELEAGELFF. The gene calls are TRBV19 and TRBJ2-2, with D maybe TRBD2 (6 bases). The V gene's germline CDR1 is LNHDA and CDR2 SQIVND (reference sequence). The CDR3 loop spans 14 amino acids. The V gene lost 7 bases and the J gene lost 6 bases, with 15 bases spanning the gap.

This sequence joins TRBV11-2 and TRBJ2-3; 7 bases are a match to TRBD2. V shed 1 base, J shed 4 bases, and the junction held 2 bases outside the gene matches. Germline assignment: CDR1 SGHAT and CDR2 FQNNGV. This CDR3 is 14 amino acids long. CDR3 in amino acids: CASSLVAGADTQYF. CDR3 in DNA: TGTGCCAGCAGCTTAGTGGCGGGAGCAGATACGCAGTATTTT.

The gene calls are TRBV29-1 and TRBJ1-1; D not certain. Deletions cut 7 bases from V and 4 bases from J, with 10 bases between. CDR1 and CDR2 from the germline V gene are SQVTM and ANQGSEA. The CDR3 sequence is 11 residues long. The CDR3 loop reads CSAESGTEAFF. The CDR3 bases are TGCAGCGCCGAGTCTGGCACTGAAGCTTTCTTT.

The CDR3, as DNA: TGTGCCTCAGGGCTAGCGGGAATATTCCATGAGCAGTTCTTC. This codes for CASGLAGIFHEQFF. The chain couples TRBV6-5 to TRBJ2-1, with TRBD2 matching 9 bases. Trimming at V came to 11 bases and at J to 8 bases, leaving 13 bases not matched to a gene. CDR1 is MNHEY and CDR2 is SVGAGI in the germline V gene. The CDR3 runs 14 residues.

V and J are TRBV6-1 and TRBJ1-5, with a weak D call TRBD1 (6 bases). Trimming cost V 3 bases and J 6 bases, with 9 bases left between them. Germline V CDR1 and CDR2: MNHNS, SASEGT. The length of the CDR3 is 13 residues. The CDR3 is CASSEGAAQPQHF. Here the CDR3 DNA reads TGTGCCAGCAGTGAGGGGGCGGCTCAGCCCCAGCATTTT.

J is TRBJ1-1 and V is TRBV30; D is perhaps TRBD1 (5 bases). The germline CDR1 and CDR2 sequences are GTSNPN and SVGIG (reference sequence). The V end was cut by 1 base, the J end by 2 bases, with 14 bases between. The CDR3 spans 15 residues. The DNA of the CDR3 is TGTGCCTGGAGTGCAAAGGACACCCTCAACACTGAAGCTTTCTTT. This gives the protein CAWSAKDTLNTEAFF.

The chain combines TRBV3-1 (or the pseudogene TRBV3-2) with TRBJ2-1; TRBD1 might be the D (5 bases). The V and J ends lost 0 bases and 3 bases respectively, with 9 bases between them. Germline assignment: CDR1 LGHDT and CDR2 YNNKEL (reference sequence). This CDR3 has 15 amino acids. CDR3 sequence reads: CASSQETDVYNEQFF. For the CDR3, the DNA is TGTGCCAGCAGCCAAGAGACAGACGTCTACAATGAGCAGTTCTTC.

This chain links TRBV11-3 with TRBJ2-1; D perhaps matches TRBD2 (5 bases). The germline V gene encodes CDR1 SGHNT and CDR2 YENEEA. The CDR3 totals 14 residues. The ends were cut back, 5 bases at V and 7 bases at J, with 15 bases in the middle. The CDR3, as DNA: TGTGCCAGCAGCAGCCTAAACGGGAATAATGAGCAGTTCTTC. Translation gives CASSSLNGNNEQFF. The full variable domain, rest sourced from reference TRBV11-3 and TRBJ2-1, is EAGVVQSPRYKIIEKKQPVAFWCNPISGHNTLYWYLQNLGQGPELLIRYENEEAVDDSQLPKDRFSAERLKGVDSTLKIQPAELGDSAVYLCASSSLNGNNEQFFGPGTRLTVL.

This clone was counted a single time. J is TRBJ2-1 and V is TRBV18, with D possibly matching TRBD1 (6 bases). Germline assignment: CDR1 KGHSH and CDR2 LQKENI. This CDR3 region has 15 residues. V was cut by 1 base and J by 6 bases, with 13 bases left in between. CDR3 loop: CASSPQGQRINEQFF. The CDR3 DNA is TGTGCCAGCTCACCACAAGGACAGAGGATCAATGAGCAGTTCTTC.

This rearrangement joins TRBV29-1 to TRBJ2-7; 10 nucleotides line up with TRBD1. In germline, CDR1 is SQVTM, CDR2 ANQGSEA. The CDR3 extends over 13 amino acids. Trimming took 6 bases from V and 0 from J; bases not matched to a gene: 2. The CDR3: CSVRTGGSYEQYF. The CDR3 nucleotides read TGCAGCGTCCGGACAGGGGGCTCCTACGAGCAGTACTTC.

This chain links TRBV6-2 or TRBV6-3 with TRBJ2-7; a weak D match, TRBD2 (5 bases). Germline V gene sequence: CDR1 MNHEY, CDR2 SVGEGT. The CDR3 covers 12 residues. Trimming cost V 0 bases and J 7 bases, with 7 bases left between them. CDR3 nucleotide sequence: TGTGCCAGCAGTTACTCCCCGGGGGAGCAGTACTTC. Amino acid sequence: CASSYSPGEQYF.

The chain carries TRBV11-3 and TRBJ1-5; no definite D call. In germline, CDR1 is SGHNT, CDR2 YENEEA. Trimming removed 2 bases from V and 2 bases from J, with 13 bases in between. This CDR3 has 16 residues. The CDR3 coding sequence is TGTGCCAGCAGCTTAAAGAGGCCCGGGGGCAATCAGCCCCAGCATTTT. Encoded protein: CASSLKRPGGNQPQHF. The entire variable domain, with the rest obtained from reference TRBV11-3 and TRBJ1-5, is as follows: EAGVVQSPRYKIIEKKQPVAFWCNPISGHNTLYWYLQNLGQGPELLIRYENEEAVDDSQLPKDRFSAERLKGVDSTLKIQPAELGDSAVYLCASSLKRPGGNQPQHFGDGTRLSIL.

This sequence joins TRBV19 and TRBJ2-7; 10 positions match TRBD1. The germline V gene has CDR1 LNHDA and CDR2 SQIVND (reference sequence). There are 15 residues in the CDR3. V gave up 4 bases and J gave up 3 bases; unmatched junction bases: 6. This CDR3 reads CASSSPGQGYYEQYF. The CDR3 region has the DNA TGTGCCAGTAGTAGCCCGGGACAGGGGTACTACGAGCAGTACTTC.